The TCR beta chain described here comes from a study of T cells in Graves' hyperthyroidism and ophthalmopathy. The study, taken as a whole, reports: Researchers found most expanded thyroid clonotypes above 0.001 in blood as well.

Amplified TCR beta CDR3 regions derived from RNA transcripts. The HTBI primer set was used in a first-round RT-PCR of the TCR CDR3. Each CDR3 protein is one row after TCRdb ran MiXCR on the multiplex PCR reads. The sample holds approximately 520,000 distinct CDR3 sequences, roughly 20% seen once. Patients aged 18 to 65 had newly diagnosed hyperthyroidism lasting under 2 months. The ends lost 3 bases at V and 5 bases at J; junction bases unmatched: 5. The length of the CDR3 is 14 residues. Germline-derived CDR1 and CDR2 are SGHAT and FQDESV (reference sequence). This clonotype was seen many times. No antigen is known for it.

The chain uses TRBV11-1 and TRBJ2-7, with 9 bases matching TRBD1. This receptor was identified in a man between 18 and 29 years old with Graves' hyperthyroidism. The sample consisted of blood. Here the CDR3 reads CASSLRGTGNEQYF. In DNA, the CDR3 is TGTGCCAGCAGCTTGCGGGGGACAGGGAACGAGCAGTACTTC.